The clone carrying this T cell receptor beta chain was recorded many times. This record belongs to a study of T cell repertoires in cytomegalovirus infection. Trimming cost V 6 bases and J 6 bases, with 5 bases left between them. The germline V gene encodes CDR1 LGHNT and CDR2 FRNRAP. The CDR3 spans 11 residues. One entry per CDR3 protein, called by TCRdb with MiXCR from the reads. The sample holds about 490,000 distinct CDR3 sequences, approximately 16% seen once. The clonotype was recovered from a human donor in good health (CMV status not recorded). Some clones in this sample may be carry-over from other donors' samples. Sequences were obtained from CD8+ T cells from PBMCs. The chain links TRBV12-5 to TRBJ2-2; unclear D gene. CDR3 amino acids: CASGPAGELFF. The CDR3 coding sequence is TGTGCTAGTGGACCAGCCGGGGAGCTGTTTTTT.